The sequence of this T cell receptor (beta chain) was determined in a study of T cells in Graves' hyperthyroidism and ophthalmopathy. Study results and caveats: From stable hyperthyroidism, ophthalmopathy was set apart by a 13 V-J model.

This CDR3 region has 15 residues. CDR1 is SGHRS, CDR2 YFSETQ, per germline. V was clipped by 0 bases and J by 3 bases; unmatched bases: 5. What was amplified from RNA transcripts were TCR beta CDR3 regions. Using the HTBI primer set, a first-round RT-PCR was run on the TCR CDR3. Using its own MiXCR run on the multiplex PCR reads, TCRdb lists one record per CDR3 protein. The profile shows some 570,000 distinct CDR3 sequences, 14% of them singletons. This clonotype has ten or more counts. Antigen: not known. This TCR came from a woman between 18 and 29 years old with Graves' ophthalmopathy. The sequencing sample was made of blood. The chain joins TRBV5-1 to TRBJ2-7; 8 nucleotides line up with TRBD2. CDR3 DNA: TGCGCCAGCAGCTTGGCCCCCGGGACTAGCTACGAGCAGTACTTC. Encoded protein: CASSLAPGTSYEQYF. Filled out from reference TRBV5-1 and TRBJ2-7, the complete variable domain reads KAGVTQTPRYLIKTRGQQVTLSCSPISGHRSVSWYQQTPGQGLQFLFEYFSETQRNKGNFPGRFSGRQFSNSRSEMNVSTLELGDSALYLCASSLAPGTSYEQYFGPGTRLTVT.